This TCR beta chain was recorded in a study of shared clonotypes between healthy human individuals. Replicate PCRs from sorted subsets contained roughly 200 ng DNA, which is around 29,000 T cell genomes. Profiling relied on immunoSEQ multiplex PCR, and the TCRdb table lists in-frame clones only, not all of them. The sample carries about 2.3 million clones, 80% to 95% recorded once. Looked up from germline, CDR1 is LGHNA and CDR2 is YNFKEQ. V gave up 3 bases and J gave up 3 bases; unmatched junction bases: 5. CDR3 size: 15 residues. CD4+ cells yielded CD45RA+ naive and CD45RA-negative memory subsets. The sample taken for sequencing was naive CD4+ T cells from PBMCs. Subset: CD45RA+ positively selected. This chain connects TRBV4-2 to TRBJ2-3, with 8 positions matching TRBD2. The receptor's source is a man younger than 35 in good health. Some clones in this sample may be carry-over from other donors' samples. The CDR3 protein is CASSQVSGTTDTQYF. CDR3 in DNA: TGTGCCAGCAGCCAGGTTAGCGGGACGACAGATACGCAGTATTTT.